This is a list of T cell receptor beta chains from one sample in a study of spatial heterogeneity in lung cancer. MiXCR, run by TCRdb on the 5' RACE reads, gives a single entry per CDR3 protein. The sample holds some 110,000 distinct CDR3 sequences; 9.5% to 15% are singletons and the top ten take 16%. The sequencing here drew on PBMCs, taken at follow-up. The receptors come from a male donor with early-stage non-small cell lung cancer. Both conserved end residues are part of each CDR3. A D gene is named only where the DNA matches it firmly. Part of the rows lack a size; the others show once, few, many or a class for expanded clones.

V: TRBV10-3
J: TRBJ2-1
D: .
size: few
DNA: TGTGCCATCCGAAACCGCTCAGGGGTTTCTTCCTACAATGAGCAGTTCTTC
CDR3: CAIRNRSGVSSYNEQFF

V: TRBV5-1
J: TRBJ1-1
D: .
size: .
DNA: TGCGCCAGCAGCCCAGCTAGGGGGGCGGGGGCTGAAGCTTTCTTT
CDR3: CASSPARGAGAEAFF

V: TRBV11-2
J: TRBJ2-2
D: .
size: few
DNA: TGTGCCAGCAGCTTAGGAGCGAACACCGGGGAGCTGTTTTTT
CDR3: CASSLGANTGELFF

V: TRBV5-6
J: TRBJ2-3
D: .
size: .
DNA: TGTGCCAGCAGCCATTACAGGTTTGCTAGCACAGATACGCAGTATTTT
CDR3: CASSHYRFASTDTQYF

V: TRBV5-1
J: TRBJ2-7
D: .
size: few
DNA: TGCGCCAGCAGCTTCAACTACGAGCAGTACTTC
CDR3: CASSFNYEQYF

V: TRBV11-1
J: TRBJ2-6
D: .
size: many
DNA: TGTGCCAGCTCTCCCATGGCTGGGGCCAACGTCCTGACTTTC
CDR3: CASSPMAGANVLTF

V: TRBV4-3
J: TRBJ1-2
D: .
size: few
DNA: TGCGCCAGCAGCCAAGACGGCAGAAACTATGGCTACACCTTC
CDR3: CASSQDGRNYGYTF

V: TRBV4-3
J: TRBJ1-2
D: TRBD1
size: .
DNA: TGCGCCAGCAGCCAGGGACAGGGGGTAGACTATGGCTACACCTTC
CDR3: CASSQGQGVDYGYTF

V: TRBV7-2
J: TRBJ2-3
D: .
size: .
DNA: TGTGCCAGCAGCTCCCAGGCGACTACCAGGTTTTATACGCAGTATTTT
CDR3: CASSSQATTRFYTQYF

V: TRBV6-1
J: TRBJ2-5
D: TRBD2
size: many
DNA: TGTGCCAGCAGTGAATTAGCGGGGGGGCCTCAGGAGACCCAGTACTTC
CDR3: CASSELAGGPQETQYF

V: TRBV20-1
J: TRBJ1-1
D: .
size: .
DNA: TGCAGTGCTATTTCAGTTCTGAACACTGAAGCTTTCTTT
CDR3: CSAISVLNTEAFF

V: TRBV5-6
J: TRBJ1-2
D: .
size: many
DNA: TGTGCCAGCAGCTTGGCCGCACTGAGCTATGGCTACACCTTC
CDR3: CASSLAALSYGYTF

V: TRBV20-1
J: TRBJ2-7
D: TRBD2
size: .
DNA: TGCAGTGCTAGGCCAACTAGCGGGGGGACCTACGAGCAGTACTTC
CDR3: CSARPTSGGTYEQYF

V: TRBV29-1
J: TRBJ1-3
D: TRBD1
size: medium-sized
DNA: TGCAGCGTTCTGACAGGGGCTGGAAACACCATATATTTT
CDR3: CSVLTGAGNTIYF

V: TRBV5-1
J: TRBJ2-3
D: .
size: .
DNA: TGCGCCAGCAGCTCGGGAGCCAGGACAGATACGCAGTATTTT
CDR3: CASSSGARTDTQYF

V: TRBV7-9
J: TRBJ1-5
D: .
size: few
DNA: TGTGCCAGCAGCCCCTACGACGGATATAGCAATCAGCCCCAGCATTTT
CDR3: CASSPYDGYSNQPQHF

V: TRBV11-2
J: TRBJ1-6
D: .
size: many
DNA: TGTGCCAGCAGCCTAGTGCAGGGGACGGGTTCACCCCTCCACTTT
CDR3: CASSLVQGTGSPLHF

V: TRBV20-1
J: TRBJ2-4
D: .
size: few
DNA: TGCAGTGCTAGAGAGGGGGGTCTAGCCAAAAACATTCAGTACTTC
CDR3: CSAREGGLAKNIQYF

V: TRBV20-1
J: TRBJ2-3
D: .
size: .
DNA: TGCAGTTTGCGAAGACGGGGGCCCTCGGATACGCAGTATTTT
CDR3: CSLRRRGPSDTQYF

V: TRBV7-9
J: TRBJ1-5
D: .
size: many
DNA: TGTGCCAGCAGCTTAGCCCTGGGGCCAGCTAGAGGCAATCAGCCCCAGCATTTT
CDR3: CASSLALGPARGNQPQHF

V: TRBV7-2
J: TRBJ2-2
D: .
size: many
DNA: TGTGCCAGCAGCTCTAGTCCGAACACCGGGGAGCTGTTTTTT
CDR3: CASSSSPNTGELFF

V: TRBV7-2
J: TRBJ1-5
D: TRBD1
size: .
DNA: TGTGCCAGCAGCTTGGGGACAGGGGATCAGCCCCAGCATTTT
CDR3: CASSLGTGDQPQHF

V: TRBV18
J: TRBJ1-5
D: TRBD1
size: few
DNA: TGTGCCAGCTCCCCCGGGACAGGGTCGAATCAGCCCCAGCATTTT
CDR3: CASSPGTGSNQPQHF

V: TRBV6-6
J: TRBJ1-4
D: .
size: many
DNA: TGTGCCAGCAGTAGAGATGAAAAACTGTTTTTT
CDR3: CASSRDEKLFF

V: TRBV6-6
J: TRBJ1-1
D: .
size: .
DNA: TGTGCCAGCAGTTACTCGAGCAGGGTCACTGAAGCTTTCTTT
CDR3: CASSYSSRVTEAFF

V: TRBV25-1
J: TRBJ1-4
D: .
size: .
DNA: TGTGCCAGCAGTGAATCAAAGAGGGGCCCTCGCTTTAATGAAAAACTGTTTTTT
CDR3: CASSESKRGPRFNEKLFF

V: TRBV15
J: TRBJ1-2
D: .
size: .
DNA: TGTGCCACCAGCTCAGTGGACAGTAACTATGGCTACACCTTC
CDR3: CATSSVDSNYGYTF

V: TRBV7-2
J: TRBJ2-3
D: .
size: .
DNA: TGTGCCAGCAGCTTAACTAGGTCGGATACGCAGTATTTT
CDR3: CASSLTRSDTQYF

V: TRBV28
J: TRBJ2-4
D: TRBD2
size: .
DNA: TGTGCCAGCAGTTTATGGACTAGCGGGGTTACCAAAAACATTCAGTACTTC
CDR3: CASSLWTSGVTKNIQYF

V: TRBV12-3/TRBV12-4
J: TRBJ2-7
D: .
size: .
DNA: TGTGCCAGCAGTTTTGCCGAGCCCTACGAGCAGTACTTC
CDR3: CASSFAEPYEQYF

V: TRBV28
J: TRBJ2-7
D: .
size: few
DNA: TGTGCCAGCAGTCCATCGGGACGGAACTACGAGCAGTACTTC
CDR3: CASSPSGRNYEQYF

V: TRBV18
J: TRBJ2-7
D: .
size: .
DNA: TGTGCCAGCTCACCCCAGGGCCTAACCTACGAGCAGTACTTC
CDR3: CASSPQGLTYEQYF

V: TRBV24-1
J: TRBJ2-5
D: .
size: .
DNA: TGTGCCACCAGTGAACCGGGACCGGAGACCCAGTACTTC
CDR3: CATSEPGPETQYF